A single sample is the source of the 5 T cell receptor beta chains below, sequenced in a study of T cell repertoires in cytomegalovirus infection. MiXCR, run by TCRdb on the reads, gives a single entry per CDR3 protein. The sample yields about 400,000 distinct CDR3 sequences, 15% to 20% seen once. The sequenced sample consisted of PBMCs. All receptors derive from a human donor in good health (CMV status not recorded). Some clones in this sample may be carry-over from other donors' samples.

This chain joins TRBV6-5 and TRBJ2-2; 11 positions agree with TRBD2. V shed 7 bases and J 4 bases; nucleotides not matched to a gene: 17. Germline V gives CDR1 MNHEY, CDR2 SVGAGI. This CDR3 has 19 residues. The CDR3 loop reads CASKPFVTSGSSGTGELFF. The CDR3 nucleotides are TGTGCCAGCAAACCCTTTGTAACTAGCGGGAGTTCGGGCACCGGGGAGCTGTTTTTT.

The DNA for the CDR3 is TGCGCCAGCAGCAAACCCGGACGCGAGCAGTACTTC. Its protein product is CASSKPGREQYF. V usage is TRBV5-1 and J usage is TRBJ2-7; D ambiguous. Trimming removed 4 bases at V and 6 bases at J, with 11 bases between. The CDR3 sequence is 12 residues long. Germline V gene sequence: CDR1 SGHRS, CDR2 YFSETQ.

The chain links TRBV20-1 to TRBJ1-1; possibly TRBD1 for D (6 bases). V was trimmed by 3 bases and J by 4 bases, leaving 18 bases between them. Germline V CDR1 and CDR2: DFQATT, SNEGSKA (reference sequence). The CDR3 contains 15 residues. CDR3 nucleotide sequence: TGCAGTGCTAGGGTTGTGGGGGGCAGGGGCACTGAAGCTTTCTTT. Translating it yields CSARVVGGRGTEAFF.

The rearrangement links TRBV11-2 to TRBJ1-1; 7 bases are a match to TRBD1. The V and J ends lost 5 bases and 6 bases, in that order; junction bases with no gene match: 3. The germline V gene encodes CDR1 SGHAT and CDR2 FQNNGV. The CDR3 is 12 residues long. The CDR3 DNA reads TGTGCCAGCAGCCAGCAGGGGGCTGAAGCTTTCTTT. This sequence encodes CASSQQGAEAFF. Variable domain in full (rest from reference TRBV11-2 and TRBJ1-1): EAGVAQSPRYKIIEKRQSVAFWCNPISGHATLYWYQQILGQGPKLLIQFQNNGVVDDSQLPKDRFSAERLKGVDSTLKIQPAKLEDSAVYLCASSQQGAEAFFGQGTRLTVV.

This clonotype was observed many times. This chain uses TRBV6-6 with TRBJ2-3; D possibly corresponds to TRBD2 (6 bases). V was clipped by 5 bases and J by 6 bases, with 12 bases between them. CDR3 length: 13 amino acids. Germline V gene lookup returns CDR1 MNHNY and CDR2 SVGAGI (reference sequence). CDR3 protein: CASSRDFADTQYF. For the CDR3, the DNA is TGTGCCAGCAGTCGGGACTTTGCTGATACGCAGTATTTT.